The present T cell receptor beta chain was sequenced within a study of post-analysis software for immune sequencing data. Study-wide background: Disease trajectories encompassed relapsing-remitting, secondary progressive and progressive-relapsing multiple sclerosis. Study findings and constraints: A few TRBV segments appeared more often in patients than in controls, and TRBV5-6, TRBV5-1 and TRBV20-1 were among these. Compared against controls, patients with multiple sclerosis displayed significantly lower normalized Chao1 diversity. Strong same-batch co-clustering of samples appeared with F measure clustering.

This clonotype was counted a few times. The antigen is unknown. CDR1 and CDR2 (germline): WSHSY, SAAADI. The V end was cut by 0 bases, the J end by 7 bases, with 13 bases between. The CDR3 spans 15 residues. Built from TCR beta cDNA, the libraries had unique molecular identifiers in them. T cells numbering roughly 0.95 to 10 million gave rise to about 540,000 cDNA molecules. A single record per CDR3 protein comes from TCRdb applying MiXCR to the PCR reads. The sample shows some 190,000 distinct CDR3 sequences, 29% of them seen only once. The rearrangement uses TRBV10-2 and TRBJ1-5, with D perhaps matching TRBD1 (5 bases). The sequencing input was blood. The source is a girl under 18 with multiple sclerosis. CDR3 amino acids: CASSESGRVGQPQHF. CDR3 coding DNA: TGCGCCAGCAGTGAGTCGGGCAGGGTAGGACAGCCCCAGCATTTT.